This entry concerns a single T cell receptor (beta chain). The sample comes from a study of blood T cell repertoires in COVID-19. Overall study: COVID-19 samples from acute and convalescent phases originated in the United States, Italy and Spain. From T cells, B-cell-depleted T cells, or PBMCs came the material, which was cDNA or gDNA.

The CDR3 extends over 16 amino acids. Germline assignment: CDR1 SGHNT and CDR2 YYREEE (reference sequence). The junction had 9 bases not matched to a gene; V was cut back by 4 bases and J by 4 bases. Authors' processing steps: Reference gene primer amplification yielded estimated nucleated cell counts. Sequencing used immunoSEQ multiplex PCR; TCRdb keeps in-frame clones, though not all of them. That table gives V, J and clone size, and the DNA gave D and trimming. This sample carries 150,000 to 200,000 clones, roughly four fifths of them seen once, and the ten largest clones take approximately 6.9%. V is TRBV5-4 and J is TRBJ2-2; 8 bases align to TRBD1. The receptor's source is a human donor with acute or convalescent COVID-19. The donor label of this sample is uncertain. The sequencing input was peripheral blood. The CDR3 sequence is CASSLAGQVLTGELFF. The CDR3 DNA sequence: TGTGCCAGCAGCCTGGCGGGACAGGTTCTCACCGGGGAGCTGTTTTTT. The variable domain in full, completed from reference TRBV5-4 and TRBJ2-2, reads ETGVTQSPTHLIKTRGQQVTLRCSSQSGHNTVSWYQQALGQGPQFIFQYYREEENGRGNFPPRFSGLQFPNYSSELNVNALELDDSALYLCASSLAGQVLTGELFFGEGSRLTVL.